These 18 T cell receptor beta chains share one sample of origin, sequenced in a study of T cell responses to AZD1222 COVID-19 vaccine. Profiled with immunoSEQ multiplex PCR; TCRdb holds only in-frame clones, not every one. The sample records about 84,000 clones, approximately 85% being singletons. This sample comprised peripheral blood, obtained 28 days after the second AZD1222 dose. These receptors were taken from an adult who received the AZD1222 COVID-19 vaccine.

The chain employs TRBV15 and TRBJ1-5; D is unresolved. The CDR3 runs to 13 residues. Trimming stripped 7 bases from V and 3 bases from J, with 10 bases between. CDR1 and CDR2 from the germline V gene are LNHNV and YYDKDF (reference sequence). DNA for the CDR3: TGTGCCACCACCGGGCTATACAATCAGCCCCAGCATTTT. Its translation is CATTGLYNQPQHF.

The chain joins TRBV27 to TRBJ1-1; no firm D call. The V gene lost 7 bases and the J gene lost 0 bases, with 12 bases spanning the gap. Germline V lookup: CDR1 MNHEY, CDR2 SMNVEV (reference sequence). This CDR3 has 14 amino acids. The CDR3 bases are TGTGCCAGCACCTCTCCGGGCCTGAACACTGAAGCTTTCTTT. Protein: CASTSPGLNTEAFF.

This clone occurred many times. The genes are TRBV28 and TRBJ1-5, with TRBD1 identical over 7 bases. V dropped 5 bases and J dropped 3; count of bases not matched to a gene: 1. Germline values: CDR1 MDHEN, CDR2 SYDVKM. This CDR3 spans 13 amino acids. This chain's CDR3 is CASSTGDNQPQHF. CDR3 nucleotides: TGTGCCAGCAGTACAGGGGACAATCAGCCCCAGCATTTT.

The genes are TRBV6-1 and TRBJ1-5; 8 nucleotides match TRBD1. The CDR3 is made up of 16 amino acids. Germline loops: CDR1 MNHNS, CDR2 SASEGT. J gave up 7 bases and V 2 bases, and 10 bases lay outside the gene matches. Here the CDR3 reads CASSEREQGDLQPQHF. Written as DNA, the CDR3 is TGTGCCAGCAGTGAAAGGGAACAGGGGGATCTCCAGCCCCAGCATTTT.

This chain uses TRBV5-1 with TRBJ2-1; D unresolved. V dropped 4 bases and J dropped 9 bases, with 11 bases sitting between them. Germline assignment: CDR1 SGHRS and CDR2 YFSETQ. The CDR3 totals 12 residues. The CDR3 reads CASSPLDGEQFF. CDR3 sequence (DNA): TGCGCCAGCAGCCCCTTAGATGGTGAGCAGTTCTTC.

The J gene is TRBJ1-6, the V gene TRBV27; tentative D call: TRBD1 (6 bases). Germline CDR1 and CDR2: MNHEY and SMNVEV (reference sequence). The CDR3 is made up of 15 amino acids. Trimming stripped 5 bases from V and 7 bases from J, with 15 bases between. The CDR3 is CASSVQGQNNSPLHF. The CDR3, as DNA: TGTGCCAGCAGTGTCCAGGGACAAAACAATTCACCCCTCCACTTT.

The chain links TRBV28 to TRBJ2-2; D remains unclear. The CDR3 runs to 16 residues. Germline assignment: CDR1 MDHEN and CDR2 SYDVKM. Trimming cost V 5 bases and J 5 bases, with 18 bases left between them. This CDR3 is CASSAPRGRETGELFF. The CDR3, as DNA: TGTGCCAGCAGTGCCCCGCGCGGTCGAGAAACCGGGGAGCTGTTTTTT.

The chain employs TRBV2 and TRBJ2-4; 8 bases fit TRBD1. The CDR3 extends over 18 amino acids. CDR1 is SNHLY, CDR2 FYNNEI, per germline. Trimming took 5 bases from V and 7 from J; bases not matched to a gene: 19. The CDR3 loop reads CASSTGRDRKVSGNIQYF. The CDR3 nucleotides read TGTGCCAGCAGTACAGGACGGGACAGGAAGGTTTCTGGCAACATTCAGTACTTC.

The CDR3 DNA follows: TGCGCCAGCAGCCAAGAAGGGCAGGCAAAACTGTTTTTT. Residues: CASSQEGQAKLFF. The chain combines TRBV4-3 with TRBJ1-4; D is unresolved. CDR1 and CDR2 from the germline V gene are LGHNA and YSLEER. The CDR3 sequence is 13 residues long. Between the trimmed V and J ends, which lost 0 bases and 10 bases, there was a span of 9 bases.

The chain links TRBV28 to TRBJ2-5, with 8 bases lining up with TRBD2. This CDR3 region has 14 residues. The germline gives CDR1 MDHEN, CDR2 SYDVKM. V lost 8 bases and J lost 5; bases outside the gene matches: 10. The DNA for the CDR3 is TGTGCCAGCGGAACGCGGGGGGCAGGGGAGACCCAGTACTTC. The encoded protein is CASGTRGAGETQYF.

This chain links TRBV3-1 (or the pseudogene TRBV3-2) with TRBJ2-4; 8 nucleotides align to TRBD2. Germline assignment: CDR1 LGHDT and CDR2 YNNKEL (reference sequence). The CDR3 has 16 amino acids. The V segment lost 2 bases and the J segment 9 bases; nucleotides outside the gene matches: 12. Written as DNA, the CDR3 is TGTGCCAGCAGCCAACAGTTGTCAGGACTAGCAATCATTCAGTACTTC. It codes for CASSQQLSGLAIIQYF.

The CDR3 is CASSLAQGIQQYV. The CDR3 region has the DNA TGTGCCAGCAGCTTAGCACAGGGGATTCAGCAGTACGTC. This sequence joins TRBV7-2 and TRBJ2-7, with 7 positions matching TRBD1. Germline CDR1 SGHTA, CDR2 FQGNSA. The CDR3 is made up of 13 amino acids. The V gene end was trimmed by 0 bases and the J gene end by 8 bases; junction bases not matched to a gene: 4.

J is TRBJ2-7 and V is TRBV3-1 (or the pseudogene TRBV3-2); 13 bases fit TRBD2. This CDR3 has 16 amino acids. The V gene's germline CDR1 is LGHDT and CDR2 YNNKEL (reference sequence). Trimming at V came to 4 bases and at J to 7 bases, leaving 10 bases not matched to a gene. The chain's CDR3 is CASSPRRLAGGEEQYF. DNA for the CDR3: TGTGCCAGCAGCCCCCGACGACTAGCGGGGGGTGAGGAGCAGTACTTC.

In this sample, this clone turned up a few times. J is TRBJ2-3 and V is TRBV6-5; possible D gene TRBD2, 6 bases. CDR3 length: 16 amino acids. Trimming pared 4 bases from V and 2 bases from J, leaving 16 bases between. CDR1 is MNHEY, CDR2 SVGAGI, per germline. In DNA, the CDR3 is TGTGCCAGCAGTTTCACCGGAGGGCGACTCACAGATACGCAGTATTTT. This translates into CASSFTGGRLTDTQYF.

The chain links TRBV7-9 to TRBJ1-2; no reliable D call. This CDR3 has 11 residues. Trimming removed 5 bases at V and 4 bases at J, with 5 bases between. CDR1 and CDR2 (germline): SEHNR, FQNEAQ (reference sequence). The CDR3 reads CASSQSYGYTF. CDR3 coding DNA: TGTGCCAGCAGCCAGAGCTATGGCTACACCTTC.

The chain carries TRBV13 and TRBJ1-5; a possible D gene is TRBD1 (6 bases). Germline CDR1 PRHDT, CDR2 FYEKMQ (reference sequence). The CDR3 has 15 amino acids. Trimming cost V 6 bases and J 2 bases, with 14 bases left between them. The CDR3 sequence: CASRSGGAGNQPQHF. CDR3 bases: TGTGCCAGCAGATCCGGGGGGGCCGGCAATCAGCCCCAGCATTTT.

The chain combines TRBV10-3 with TRBJ1-1; 9 bases are shared with TRBD1. V lost 0 bases, J lost 3 bases, and 11 bases stayed unmatched. In germline, CDR1 is ENHRY, CDR2 SYGVKD. The CDR3 sequence is 18 residues long. This chain's CDR3 is CAISESLQGAREHTEAFF. In DNA form, the CDR3 reads TGTGCCATCAGTGAGTCGTTACAGGGGGCCCGGGAGCACACTGAAGCTTTCTTT.

This chain connects TRBV6-2 or TRBV6-3 to TRBJ1-5; 9 bases match TRBD1. CDR3 length: 15 amino acids. Germline lookup yields CDR1 MNHEY and CDR2 SVGEGT. The J segment lost 6 bases and the V segment lost 5 bases, leaving 8 bases of the junction unmatched. This chain's CDR3 is CASSTTGTGFQPQHF. The CDR3, as DNA: TGTGCCAGCAGTACAACCGGGACAGGGTTTCAGCCCCAGCATTTT.